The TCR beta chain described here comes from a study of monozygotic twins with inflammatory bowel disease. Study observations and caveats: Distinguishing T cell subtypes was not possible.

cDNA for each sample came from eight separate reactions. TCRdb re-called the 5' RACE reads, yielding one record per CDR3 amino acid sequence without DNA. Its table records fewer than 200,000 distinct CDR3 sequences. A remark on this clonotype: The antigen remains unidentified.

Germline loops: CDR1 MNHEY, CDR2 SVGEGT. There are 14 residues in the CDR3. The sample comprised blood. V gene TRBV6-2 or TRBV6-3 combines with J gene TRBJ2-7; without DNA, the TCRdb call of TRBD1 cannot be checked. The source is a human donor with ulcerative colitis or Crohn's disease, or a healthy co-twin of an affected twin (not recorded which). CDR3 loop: CASKMDRPPYEQYF.